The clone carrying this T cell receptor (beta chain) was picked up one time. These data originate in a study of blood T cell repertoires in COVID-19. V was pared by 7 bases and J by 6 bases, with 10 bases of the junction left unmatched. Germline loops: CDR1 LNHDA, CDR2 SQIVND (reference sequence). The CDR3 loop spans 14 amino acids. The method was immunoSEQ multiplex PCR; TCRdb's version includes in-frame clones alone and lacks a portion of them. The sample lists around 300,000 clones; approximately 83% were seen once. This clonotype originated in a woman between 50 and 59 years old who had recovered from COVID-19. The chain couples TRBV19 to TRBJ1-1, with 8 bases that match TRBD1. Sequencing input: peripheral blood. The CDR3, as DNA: TGTGCCAGTACCCAGCCCGGACAGGGTTCTGAAGCTTTCTTT. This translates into CASTQPGQGSEAFF. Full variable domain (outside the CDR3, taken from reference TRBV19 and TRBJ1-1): DGGITQSPKYLFRKEGQNVTLSCEQNLNHDAMYWYRQDPGQGLRLIYYSQIVNDFQKGDIAEGYSVSREKKESFPLTVTSAQKNPTAFYLCASTQPGQGSEAFFGQGTRLTVV.